The entry below gives a single T cell receptor beta chain sequence along with its context. This CDR3 comprises 14 residues. The trim removed 6 bases at V and 5 bases at J, leaving 3 bases unmatched. The germline CDR1 and CDR2 sequences are LNHDA and SQIVND (reference sequence). The data derive from a study of blood T cell repertoires in COVID-19. Study details: Italy, Spain and the United States were the sources of the convalescent and acute COVID-19 samples.

Only in-frame clones appear in the TCRdb table, and some are missing; sequencing was by immunoSEQ multiplex PCR. The table shows under 50,000 clones, with about 89% occurring only once. The chain links TRBV19 to TRBJ1-5; 11 bases line up with TRBD1. Sequencing was carried out using peripheral blood. The source is a man in his sixties or seventies with active COVID-19. CDR3 loop: CASSGTGGYQPQHF. The CDR3 DNA reads as TGTGCCAGTAGCGGGACAGGGGGTTATCAGCCCCAGCATTTT.